Following are 29 T cell receptor beta chains from one sample sequenced in a study of TIL therapy for anti-PD-1-resistant metastatic lung cancer. The time point here: pre-treatment sample, taken before nivolumab and TIL therapy. Tumor tissue came from excised metastases, mostly pleural nodules or supraclavicular lymph nodes. Sequencing used immunoSEQ v3. The method was immunoSEQ multiplex PCR; TCRdb's version includes in-frame clones alone and lacks a portion of them. The sample comprises 95,000 or so clones, around three fifths of which are singletons, and 10% to 11% rests with the top ten. The sequenced sample was tumor tissue, obtained at baseline. The receptors derive from a person aged 25-80 years with non-small cell lung cancer.

V usage is TRBV29-1 and J usage is TRBJ2-3; D perhaps matches TRBD1 (5 bases). The CDR3 is made up of 12 amino acids. V lost 7 bases and J lost 7, with 15 bases in between. Germline CDR1 is SQVTM and CDR2 is ANQGSEA. The DNA of the CDR3 is TGCAGCGCCGAAGGGGTGGGGAATACGCAGTATTTT. This translates into CSAEGVGNTQYF.

The chain is built from TRBV19 and TRBJ2-1; maybe TRBD1 (6 bases). V was trimmed by 3 bases and J by 1 base, leaving 10 bases between them. Germline V lookup: CDR1 LNHDA, CDR2 SQIVND (reference sequence). The CDR3 extends over 15 amino acids. The CDR3 region has the DNA TGTGCCAGTAGTATTGGCAGGGGATCCTACAATGAGCAGTTCTTC. It is translated as CASSIGRGSYNEQFF.

V gene TRBV9 combines with J gene TRBJ2-4, with 7 positions matching TRBD1. This CDR3 is built from 16 residues. Germline V lookup: CDR1 SGDLS, CDR2 YYNGEE. Trimming at V came to 0 bases and at J to 7 bases, leaving 10 bases not matched to a gene. The CDR3 sequence: CASSVGPGGSVNIQYF. As DNA, the CDR3 is TGTGCCAGCAGCGTAGGCCCAGGGGGTAGCGTTAACATTCAGTACTTC.

This clone was observed a single time. J is TRBJ1-2 and V is TRBV6-5; no clear D gene. CDR3 size: 14 residues. In germline, CDR1 is MNHEY, CDR2 SVGAGI. Trimming took off 0 bases at V and 4 bases at J, with 9 bases between the two ends. CDR3 sequence: CASSYSRTLYGYTF. In DNA form, the CDR3 reads TGTGCCAGCAGTTACTCGAGGACCCTCTATGGCTACACCTTC.

This chain connects TRBV6-5 to TRBJ1-1, with 8 bases identical to TRBD1. The CDR3 extends over 15 amino acids. The trim removed 4 bases at V and 0 bases at J, leaving 4 bases unmatched. Per the germline V gene, CDR1 is MNHEY and CDR2 is SVGAGI. CDR3 sequence reads: CASSSGQVMNTEAFF. The CDR3 DNA reads as TGTGCCAGCAGTTCGGGACAGGTCATGAACACTGAAGCTTTCTTT.

The chain couples TRBV12-3 or TRBV12-4 to TRBJ1-4, with D perhaps TRBD1 (6 bases). Trimming stripped 5 bases from V and 8 bases from J, with 9 bases between. The CDR3 length is 12 residues. The CDR3 is CASSARGEKLFF. Here the CDR3 DNA reads TGTGCCAGCAGTGCAAGGGGGGAAAAACTGTTTTTT.

The gene calls are TRBV15 and TRBJ1-3; D perhaps matches TRBD1 (5 bases). The V and J ends lost 3 bases and 4 bases respectively, with 16 bases between them. The CDR3 contains 16 residues. CDR1 is LNHNV, CDR2 YYDKDF, per germline (reference sequence). CDR3 sequence (DNA): TGTGCCACCAGCAGGGAGACGGGACCTCCGGGAAACACCATATATTTT. This translates into CATSRETGPPGNTIYF.

J is TRBJ2-1 and V is TRBV9; 10 positions agree with TRBD2. The germline CDR1 and CDR2 sequences are SGDLS and YYNGEE. This CDR3 is built from 20 residues. J lost 0 bases, V lost 0 bases, and 12 bases had no gene match. The CDR3 is CASSVGPSSGSQSSYNEQFF. The CDR3 DNA follows: TGTGCCAGCAGCGTAGGCCCCTCTAGCGGGAGTCAGAGCTCCTACAATGAGCAGTTCTTC.

This clone has only a few counts. The chain joins TRBV7-6 to TRBJ2-2; D may correspond to TRBD1 or TRBD2 (5 bases each). Germline V CDR1 and CDR2: SGHVS, FNYEAQ. Trimming pared 3 bases from V and 0 bases from J, leaving 11 bases between. CDR3 length: 16 residues. DNA of the CDR3: TGTGCCAGCAGCTTGGGGGTCACCGCGAACACCGGGGAGCTGTTTTTT. Its protein product is CASSLGVTANTGELFF.

V is TRBV4-1 and J is TRBJ2-5; D assignment may be TRBD1 or TRBD2 (5 bases each). Germline values: CDR1 MGHRA, CDR2 YSYEKL. Trimming took 0 bases from V and 5 from J, leaving 13 bases between them. The CDR3 spans 15 residues. CDR3 nucleotide sequence: TGCGCCAGCAGCCAAGATCCGGGATGGGGGGAGACCCAGTACTTC. Its protein product is CASSQDPGWGETQYF.

The chain joins TRBV5-4 to TRBJ2-2, with 8 bases aligning to TRBD2. The CDR3 is 18 amino acids. In germline, CDR1 is SGHNT, CDR2 YYREEE (reference sequence). Unmatched junction bases numbered 11, after V lost 0 bases and J lost 4 bases. The CDR3 region is CASSLGGGAGVVTGELFF. CDR3 coding DNA: TGTGCCAGCAGCTTGGGCGGGGGAGCGGGAGTGGTCACCGGGGAGCTGTTTTTT.

This clone has more than one count but fewer than ten. V and J are TRBV7-2 and TRBJ1-6; possibly TRBD1 for D (5 bases). CDR3 length: 14 residues. The V gene lost 5 bases and the J gene lost 4 bases, with 9 bases spanning the gap. Looked up from germline, CDR1 is SGHTA and CDR2 is FQGNSA. DNA for the CDR3: TGTGCCAGCAGCCAAGACAGTTATAATTCACCCCTCCACTTT. Its translation: CASSQDSYNSPLHF.

The sample holds a few counts of this clone. This chain links TRBV4-2 with TRBJ1-1, with 7 bases matching TRBD1. V was pared by 3 bases and J by 1 base, with 5 bases of the junction left unmatched. Germline V gene sequence: CDR1 LGHNA, CDR2 YNFKEQ. This CDR3 has 15 residues. The DNA for the CDR3 is TGTGCCAGCAGCCAGTCAGGGGGTTGGAACACTGAAGCTTTCTTT. It specifies CASSQSGGWNTEAFF.

CDR3 sequence reads: CASSLQRGRDRTFEKLFF. The CDR3 nucleotides are TGTGCCAGCAGCTTACAGAGAGGGAGGGACCGAACCTTTGAAAAACTGTTTTTT. The rearrangement links TRBV5-4 to TRBJ1-4; maybe TRBD1 (5 bases). V lost 2 bases, J lost 7 bases, and 24 bases lay in between. The length of the CDR3 is 18 residues. Germline CDR1 is SGHNT and CDR2 is YYREEE (reference sequence).

The genes are TRBV9 and TRBJ2-7; D assignment may be TRBD1 or TRBD2 (6 bases each). The CDR3 covers 15 residues. Germline V gene sequence: CDR1 SGDLS, CDR2 YYNGEE. The ends were cut back, 3 bases at V and 4 bases at J, with 17 bases in the middle. The CDR3 region has the DNA TGTGCCAGCAGCGCAGGACCCAAAGGGGGGTACGAGCAGTACTTC. Translating gives CASSAGPKGGYEQYF.

This clone was counted only a few times. The chain couples TRBV5-6 to TRBJ1-6, with unresolved D. Trimming took 6 bases from V and 8 from J, leaving 15 bases between them. Germline V gene lookup returns CDR1 SGHDT and CDR2 YYEEEE. The CDR3 runs to 14 residues. The CDR3 loop reads CASTLTVQDSPLHF. The CDR3 DNA reads as TGTGCCAGCACTCTGACGGTTCAGGATTCACCCCTCCACTTT.

V is TRBV18 and J is TRBJ1-1; D possibly corresponds to TRBD1 (6 bases). CDR3 length equals 15 residues. Trimming pared 3 bases from V and 2 bases from J, leaving 13 bases between. Looked up from germline, CDR1 is KGHSH and CDR2 is LQKENI. This CDR3 is CASSPPTGKNTEAFF. The CDR3 DNA reads TGTGCCAGCTCACCCCCAACAGGGAAAAACACTGAAGCTTTCTTT. The full variable domain, completed using reference TRBV18 and TRBJ1-1, is NAGVMQNPRHLVRRRGQEARLRCSPMKGHSHVYWYRQLPEEGLKFMVYLQKENIIDESGMPKERFSAEFPKEGPSILRIQQVVRGDSAAYFCASSPPTGKNTEAFFGQGTRLTVV.

Many counts were recorded for this clone. This chain connects TRBV16 to TRBJ2-7; D gene unclear. CDR1 is KGHSY and CDR2 is FQNENV in the germline V gene. The V end was cut by 1 base, the J end by 3 bases, with 4 bases between. This CDR3 region has 12 residues. The CDR3 DNA follows: TGTGCCAGCAGCCAATTTTTCTACGAGCAGTACTTC. Amino acids: CASSQFFYEQYF.

This clone was picked up one time. The chain couples TRBV28 to TRBJ2-5, with D possibly TRBD1 on 6 matching bases. The V end lost 3 bases, the J end lost 5 bases, and 13 bases lay between the germline ends. In germline, CDR1 is MDHEN, CDR2 SYDVKM. The CDR3 is made up of 14 amino acids. CDR3 nucleotides: TGTGCCAGCAGTTTTTCGACAGGCCCCGAGACCCAGTACTTC. Translated: CASSFSTGPETQYF.

This clone was picked up a small number of times. CDR3 nucleotides: TGTGCCAGCAGCTCAGACAATTACAATGAGCAGTTCTTC. Encoded protein: CASSSDNYNEQFF. The V and J genes are TRBV7-3 and TRBJ2-1; D gene ambiguous. Germline lookup yields CDR1 SGHTA and CDR2 FQGTGA. V was pared by 4 bases and J by 4 bases, with 8 bases between. The CDR3 consists of 13 residues. Drawing the rest from reference TRBV7-3 and TRBJ2-1, the complete variable domain is GAGVSQTPSNKVTEKGKYVELRCDPISGHTALYWYRQSLGQGPEFLIYFQGTGAADDSGLPNDRFFAVRPEGSVSTLKIQRTERGDSAVYLCASSSDNYNEQFFGPGTRLTVL.

V gene TRBV10-3 combines with J gene TRBJ2-5; 9 nucleotides line up with TRBD2. With 6 bases clipped from V and 4 bases from J, the junction kept 6 bases outside the gene matches. The CDR3 totals 14 residues. Germline loops: CDR1 ENHRY, CDR2 SYGVKD. CDR3 sequence reads: CAIRASGVAETQYF. The CDR3 DNA follows: TGTGCCATCAGGGCTAGCGGGGTGGCAGAGACCCAGTACTTC.

This clone was counted many times. The CDR3 sequence: CASSLLSYEEQFF. In DNA, the CDR3 is TGTGCCAGCAGCTTGTTGTCCTATGAGGAGCAGTTCTTC. The chain has TRBV5-5 and TRBJ2-1; no firm D call. Between the trimmed V and J ends, which lost 1 base and 10 bases, there was a span of 12 bases. In germline, CDR1 is SGHKS, CDR2 YYEKEE (reference sequence). This CDR3 has 13 residues.

This chain links TRBV12-3 or TRBV12-4 with TRBJ2-3, with D possibly being TRBD1 or TRBD2 (8 bases each). The length of the CDR3 is 13 residues. Trimming took 6 bases from V and 14 from J, leaving 21 bases between them. The CDR3 DNA follows: TGTGCCAGCAGCCTAGCCGGGGGGGACAGGACGTATTTT. Protein: CASSLAGGDRTYF.

In its sample, this clone was seen many times. V usage is TRBV30 and J usage is TRBJ2-5; the D gene is possibly TRBD2 (6 bases). V gave up 3 bases and J gave up 7 bases, with 21 bases separating them. The CDR3 consists of 15 residues. The germline V gene encodes CDR1 GTSNPN and CDR2 SVGIG (reference sequence). CDR3 DNA: TGTGCCTGGAGCTCGGGAGACAGTTATTTATCGACCCAGTACTTC. Translating gives CAWSSGDSYLSTQYF. The whole variable domain, filled in from reference TRBV30 and TRBJ2-5, reads SQTIHQWPATLVQPVGSPLSLECTVEGTSNPNLYWYRQAAGRGLQLLFYSVGIGQISSEVPQNLSASRPQDRQFILSSKKLLLSDSGFYLCAWSSGDSYLSTQYFGPGTRLLVL.

V and J are TRBV10-3 and TRBJ1-6; 7 bases agree with TRBD1. Germline CDR1 ENHRY, CDR2 SYGVKD. This CDR3 spans 13 amino acids. With V trimmed by 4 bases and J by 8 bases, 2 bases remained unmatched. The DNA of the CDR3 is TGTGCCATCAGTGGGCAGGGGGATTCACCCCTCCACTTT. Translated: CAISGQGDSPLHF.

The chain recombines TRBV4-3 with TRBJ1-2; D gene uncertain. The CDR3 runs to 16 residues. V gave up 0 bases and J gave up 3 bases, with 14 bases separating them. CDR1 is LGHNA, CDR2 YSLEER, per germline. The CDR3 is CASSQEGSIIDYGYTF. Here the CDR3 DNA reads TGCGCCAGCAGCCAAGAAGGGTCGATTATAGACTATGGCTACACCTTC.

V gene TRBV11-2 combines with J gene TRBJ2-4; no reliable D call. Germline CDR1 and CDR2: SGHAT and FQNNGV. There are 17 residues in the CDR3. V lost 5 bases and J 0 bases, leaving 17 bases between the germline ends. The CDR3 is CASSPFGVRVAKNIQYF. The CDR3 bases are TGTGCCAGCAGCCCCTTTGGTGTCCGGGTAGCCAAAAACATTCAGTACTTC.

V is TRBV7-8 and J is TRBJ2-7; possible D gene TRBD1, 5 bases. Trimming shortened V by 2 bases and J by 1 base, and 15 bases separated the two germline ends. Germline CDR1 reads SGHVS; CDR2 reads FQNEAQ. This CDR3 contains 16 residues. This CDR3 is CASSLTVASGSYEQYF. DNA for the CDR3: TGTGCCAGCAGCTTAACGGTTGCCTCAGGGTCCTACGAGCAGTACTTC.

J is TRBJ2-5 and V is TRBV7-2; no clear D gene. The CDR3 is made up of 15 amino acids. The ends were cut back, 4 bases at V and 5 bases at J, with 17 bases in the middle. Looked up from germline, CDR1 is SGHTA and CDR2 is FQGNSA. In DNA form, the CDR3 reads TGTGCCAGCAGCTACCGGGCCTCTCATGGGGAGACCCAGTACTTC. Translating gives CASSYRASHGETQYF.